The 31 T cell receptor beta chains below all came from one sample that was sequenced in a study of vaccination and CD4 T cells after COVID-19. Treatment reported: approximately nine-day PBMC culture with coronavirus spike peptide pools or control peptides (ViraFEST assay). Before the COVID-19 pandemic (2011-2018), CD4+ T cells were obtained from the unexposed donor. Cultured CD4+ T-cell DNA underwent Oncomine TCR Beta short-read sequencing. From CD4+ T cells that had been cultured, genomic DNA was extracted. Each CDR3 protein is one row after TCRdb ran MiXCR on the PCR reads. The sample carries 8,500 to 14,000 distinct CDR3 sequences, approximately 37% recorded once. Their specific antigens are unknown. Sequenced: CD4+ T cells from blood, cultured in vitro. All receptors derive from a human donor in good health.

The rearrangement links TRBV6-2 or TRBV6-3 to TRBJ2-7; 8 nucleotides match TRBD1. The CDR3 covers 13 residues. Looked up from germline, CDR1 is MNHEY and CDR2 is SVGEGT. DNA of the CDR3: TGTGGGACGACCACAGGGGGAAACTACGAGCAGTACTTC. Residues: CGTTTGGNYEQYF.

The gene calls are TRBV27 and TRBJ1-5; D perhaps matches TRBD1 (6 bases). V lost 8 bases and J 3 bases, leaving 14 bases between the germline ends. The CDR3 covers 14 residues. Germline CDR1 and CDR2: MNHEY and SMNVEV (reference sequence). In DNA, the CDR3 is TGTGCCAGCCGGGACAACGAGTTCAATCAGCCCCAGCATTTT. It yields the protein CASRDNEFNQPQHF.

This clonotype was recorded only once. The chain couples TRBV19 to TRBJ2-5; D is undetermined. The CDR3 runs to 14 residues. CDR1 LNHDA and CDR2 SQIVND come from the germline V gene (reference sequence). Between the trimmed V and J ends, which lost 5 bases and 0 bases, there was a span of 10 bases. This CDR3 is CASSPKTYQETQYF. In DNA, the CDR3 is TGTGCCAGTAGTCCAAAAACCTACCAAGAGACCCAGTACTTC.

The table lists this clonotype with a few counts. The gene calls are TRBV6-1 and TRBJ1-5, with 9 nucleotides matching TRBD1. This CDR3 is built from 13 residues. Germline V gives CDR1 MNHNS, CDR2 SASEGT. J lost 5 bases, V lost 6 bases, and 2 bases had no gene match. CDR3 in amino acids: CASRQGADQPQHF. DNA of the CDR3: TGTGCCAGCAGACAGGGGGCAGATCAGCCCCAGCATTTT.

This clonotype was found a few times. The V and J genes are TRBV24-1 and TRBJ1-1; D gene unclear. This CDR3 is built from 11 residues. In germline, CDR1 is KGHDR, CDR2 SFDVKD. The ends were cut back, 9 bases at V and 0 bases at J, with 4 bases in the middle. The CDR3, as DNA: TGTGCCACCCAGCTGAACACTGAAGCTTTCTTT. Translation: CATQLNTEAFF.

The chain is built from TRBV20-1 and TRBJ2-5; 11 bases map to TRBD2. In germline, CDR1 is DFQATT, CDR2 SNEGSKA (reference sequence). This CDR3 is built from 17 residues. V lost 2 bases to trimming and J lost 5 bases; unmatched junction nucleotides: 13. The DNA of the CDR3 is TGCAGTGCTAGACACCCCCTGGATAGCGGGGGGGGGGAGACCCAGTACTTC. It encodes CSARHPLDSGGGETQYF.

The chain carries TRBV6-1 and TRBJ2-1; a possible D gene is TRBD2 (6 bases). This CDR3 has 14 residues. V shed 6 bases and J shed 0 bases, with 9 bases lying between them. Germline lookup yields CDR1 MNHNS and CDR2 SASEGT. The CDR3 nucleotides read TGTGCCAGCAGAAGCGGGTACTCCTACAATGAGCAGTTCTTC. This sequence encodes CASRSGYSYNEQFF.

The chain couples TRBV4-3 to TRBJ1-5; no clear D. The germline V and J ends were trimmed by 0 bases and 4 bases, with 10 bases remaining between them. The CDR3 runs to 15 residues. Germline loops: CDR1 LGHNA, CDR2 YSLEER. The chain's CDR3 is CASSQDNWGNQPQHF. The DNA for the CDR3 is TGCGCCAGCAGCCAAGATAATTGGGGTAATCAGCCCCAGCATTTT.

The rearrangement uses TRBV5-4 and TRBJ1-1; 11 bases align to TRBD1. Germline loops: CDR1 SGHNT, CDR2 YYREEE (reference sequence). The CDR3 totals 14 residues. With 6 bases clipped from V and 5 bases from J, the junction kept 6 bases outside the gene matches. CDR3 protein: CASTGQGAGTEAFF. The DNA of the CDR3 is TGTGCCAGCACCGGACAGGGGGCTGGTACTGAAGCTTTCTTT.

A few counts support this clonotype. The chain joins TRBV6-4 to TRBJ1-6; D gene unclear. From germline, CDR1 is MRHNA and CDR2 SNTAGT. V lost 3 bases and J 9 bases, leaving 6 bases between the germline ends. The CDR3 totals 12 residues. The CDR3 reads CASSDGSSPLHF. CDR3 bases: TGTGCCAGCAGTGATGGTAGTTCACCCCTCCACTTT.

The genes are TRBV2 and TRBJ1-1; 7 bases agree with TRBD1. Germline V lookup: CDR1 SNHLY, CDR2 FYNNEI. V gave up 4 bases and J gave up 1 base; unmatched junction bases: 0. The CDR3 consists of 13 residues. The CDR3 spells CASSGQGNTEAFF. In DNA, the CDR3 is TGTGCCAGCAGTGGACAGGGGAACACTGAAGCTTTCTTT.

V gene TRBV7-2 combines with J gene TRBJ2-5; D ambiguous. The germline CDR1 and CDR2 sequences are SGHTA and FQGNSA. The CDR3 sequence is 13 residues long. Trimming removed 1 base from V and 4 bases from J, with 7 bases in between. DNA of the CDR3: TGTGCCAGCAGCTTAGGCCGGACAGAGACCCAGTACTTC. It is translated as CASSLGRTETQYF. The full variable domain, its missing parts supplied by reference TRBV7-2 and TRBJ2-5, is GAGVSQSPSNKVTEKGKDVELRCDPISGHTALYWYRQSLGQGLEFLIYFQGNSAPDKSGLPSDRFSAERTGGSVSTLTIQRTQQEDSAVYLCASSLGRTETQYFGPGTRLLVL.

This clonotype was counted only a few times. CDR3 sequence reads: CASSETLYSNQPQHF. In nucleotides, the CDR3 is TGTGCCAGCAGTGAAACCCTATATAGCAATCAGCCCCAGCATTTT. J is TRBJ1-5 and V is TRBV6-1; no firm D call. The CDR3 totals 15 residues. Germline CDR1 reads MNHNS; CDR2 reads SASEGT. The V end lost 2 bases, the J end lost 0 bases, and 8 bases lay between the germline ends.

The rearrangement joins TRBV23-1 to TRBJ2-7; D possibly corresponds to TRBD2 (7 bases). TRBV23-1 is an open reading frame, and its role is uncertain. V was clipped by 6 bases and J by 5 bases, with 26 bases between them. The CDR3 is 17 amino acids. This chain's CDR3 is CASRGPKQGSGLDEQYF. CDR3 nucleotides: TGCGCCAGCAGAGGTCCGAAACAGGGTAGCGGGCTTGACGAGCAGTACTTC.

The chain carries TRBV5-4 and TRBJ2-1, with D possibly being TRBD2 (5 bases). Trimming removed 4 bases at V and 4 bases at J, with 12 bases between. Per the germline V gene, CDR1 is SGHNT and CDR2 is YYREEE (reference sequence). The CDR3 covers 14 residues. For the CDR3, the DNA is TGTGCCAGCAGCCTCGAGCGGCTTTACAATGAGCAGTTCTTC. Residues: CASSLERLYNEQFF. The whole variable domain, remainder taken from reference TRBV5-4 and TRBJ2-1, is ETGVTQSPTHLIKTRGQQVTLRCSSQSGHNTVSWYQQALGQGPQFIFQYYREEENGRGNFPPRFSGLQFPNYSSELNVNALELDDSALYLCASSLERLYNEQFFGPGTRLTVL.

The V gene is TRBV7-3, the J gene TRBJ2-7; 13 positions agree with TRBD2. Germline-derived CDR1 and CDR2 are SGHTA and FQGTGA. The CDR3 runs 15 residues. V was pared by 5 bases and J by 5 bases, with 6 bases of the junction left unmatched. The chain's CDR3 is CASSRGTSGADEQYF. The CDR3 nucleotides are TGTGCCAGCAGCCGAGGGACTAGCGGGGCGGACGAGCAGTACTTC.

The chain recombines TRBV4-1 with TRBJ2-5; a weak D match, TRBD2 (6 bases). Germline CDR1 reads MGHRA; CDR2 reads YSYEKL. The CDR3 has 15 residues. V was shortened by 1 base and J by 5 bases, with 14 bases between the two germline ends. The CDR3 here is CASSQAHTSRETQYF. CDR3 nucleotides: TGCGCCAGCAGCCAAGCCCACACTAGCCGGGAGACCCAGTACTTC.

The genes are TRBV30 and TRBJ1-1; TRBD1 matches at 8 bases. The CDR3 is made up of 14 amino acids. The V gene end was trimmed by 2 bases and the J gene end by 1 base; junction bases not matched to a gene: 3. Germline CDR1 GTSNPN, CDR2 SVGIG (reference sequence). The CDR3 sequence: CAWSNRGGNTEAFF. The CDR3 DNA reads as TGTGCCTGGAGTAACAGGGGGGGGAACACTGAAGCTTTCTTT.

Only a few counts were recorded for this clonotype. The chain employs TRBV7-2 and TRBJ2-1, with 8 positions matching TRBD1. Germline-derived CDR1 and CDR2 are SGHTA and FQGNSA. This CDR3 region has 14 residues. V lost 5 bases to trimming and J lost 5 bases; unmatched junction nucleotides: 5. Here the CDR3 reads CASSTRTGNNEQFF. CDR3 in DNA: TGTGCCAGCAGCACAAGGACAGGGAACAATGAGCAGTTCTTC.

In its sample, this clonotype was seen a few times. V and J are TRBV27 and TRBJ1-2; D is perhaps TRBD1 (6 bases). Germline-derived CDR1 and CDR2 are MNHEY and SMNVEV (reference sequence). This CDR3 is built from 12 residues. Deletions cut 10 bases from V and 8 bases from J, with 17 bases between. The CDR3 DNA is TGTGCCACCCAGGCGGGGGCGGGGGGCTACACCTTC. Protein product: CATQAGAGGYTF.

This clonotype was observed a few times. Here the CDR3 DNA reads TGTGCCAGCAGCTTTGGACGCGCGGAGACCCAGTACTTC. This sequence encodes CASSFGRAETQYF. The gene calls are TRBV7-2 and TRBJ2-5; D not resolved. Per the germline V gene, CDR1 is SGHTA and CDR2 is FQGNSA. V dropped 3 bases and J dropped 5 bases, with 10 bases sitting between them. The CDR3 is made up of 13 amino acids.

The V and J genes are TRBV7-9 and TRBJ2-1, with 10 bases identical to TRBD1. The CDR3 runs to 16 residues. V trimming: 4 bases; J trimming: 6 bases; junction bases outside the gene matches: 9. Germline V gene data show CDR1 as SEHNR and CDR2 as FQNEAQ (reference sequence). The CDR3 coding sequence is TGTGCCAGCAGCTCCCCCCCCCGGGACAGGGGCAATGAGCAGTTCTTC. This sequence encodes CASSSPPRDRGNEQFF.

The chain employs TRBV7-2 and TRBJ1-1; 7 bases agree with TRBD1. Germline loops: CDR1 SGHTA, CDR2 FQGNSA. V gave up 6 bases and J gave up 6 bases; unmatched junction bases: 10. There are 14 residues in the CDR3. The CDR3 region has the DNA TGTGCCAGCAGACCTATGCAGGGGGTCGCTGAAGCTTTCTTT. As protein: CASRPMQGVAEAFF.

This chain uses TRBV5-4 with TRBJ2-3; possible D gene TRBD2, 5 bases. The CDR3 sequence is 15 residues long. Germline V gene sequence: CDR1 SGHNT, CDR2 YYREEE (reference sequence). Between the trimmed V and J ends, which lost 6 bases and 2 bases, there was a span of 16 bases. CDR3 bases: TGTGCCAGCAAGGGCGGACTTCCCTTCACAGATACGCAGTATTTT. This encodes CASKGGLPFTDTQYF.

The chain employs TRBV6-1 and TRBJ1-1, with D uncertain. The V and J ends lost 7 bases and 1 base respectively, with 13 bases between them. The V gene's germline CDR1 is MNHNS and CDR2 SASEGT. The CDR3 runs 14 residues. CDR3 bases: TGTGCCAGCAAAATAGAGTTAGGGAACACTGAAGCTTTCTTT. This gives the protein CASKIELGNTEAFF.

The chain has TRBV28 and TRBJ1-2; no reliable D call. V lost 4 bases to trimming and J lost 6 bases, with 15 bases between them. The CDR3 totals 14 residues. Germline V gene data show CDR1 as MDHEN and CDR2 as SYDVKM. This chain's CDR3 is CASSSPEFFHGYTF. The CDR3 coding sequence is TGTGCCAGCAGTTCCCCCGAATTCTTCCATGGCTACACCTTC.

J is TRBJ2-3 and V is TRBV20-1; 8 bases are shared with TRBD2. The CDR3 has 15 amino acids. CDR1 is DFQATT and CDR2 is SNEGSKA in the germline V gene (reference sequence). Written as DNA, the CDR3 is TGCAGCAGACTCAGGACTAGCATTCCCACAGATACGCAGTATTTT. Translating gives CSRLRTSIPTDTQYF.

By proportion, this clonotype is medium-sized. V gene TRBV20-1 combines with J gene TRBJ1-5; 11 nucleotides agree with TRBD1. The junction had 6 bases not matched to a gene; V was cut back by 4 bases and J by 7 bases. CDR3 size: 14 residues. From germline, CDR1 is DFQATT and CDR2 SNEGSKA (reference sequence). The CDR3 nucleotides are TGCAGTGCTAACGGACAGGGGGCGGACCAGCCCCAGCATTTT. Translating it yields CSANGQGADQPQHF.

By sample share, this clonotype is medium-sized. The rearrangement links TRBV19 to TRBJ1-5; 7 nucleotides match TRBD1. V was pared by 11 bases and J by 4 bases, with 11 bases of the junction left unmatched. CDR1 LNHDA and CDR2 SQIVND come from the germline V gene (reference sequence). The CDR3 consists of 14 residues. Here the CDR3 reads CASTDRAENQPQHF. For the CDR3, the DNA is TGTGCCTCCACTGACAGGGCTGAGAATCAGCCCCAGCATTTT.

The J gene is TRBJ1-5, the V gene TRBV18, with 9 nucleotides matching TRBD1. The CDR3 length is 16 residues. Germline CDR1 and CDR2: KGHSH and LQKENI. V was pared by 5 bases and J by 0 bases, with 5 bases of the junction left unmatched. CDR3 coding DNA: TGTGCCAGCTCATTCGGGACAGGGAATAGCAATCAGCCCCAGCATTTT. Translated, it gives CASSFGTGNSNQPQHF.

This clonotype has only a few counts. The chain uses TRBV6-2 or TRBV6-3 and TRBJ2-3, with 13 bases matching TRBD2. The CDR3 spans 16 residues. J lost 5 bases, V lost 3 bases, and 5 bases had no gene match. Germline-derived CDR1 and CDR2 are MNHEY and SVGEGT. CDR3 protein: CASSYTSGRVEDTQYF. In DNA, the CDR3 is TGTGCCAGCAGTTATACTAGCGGGAGGGTTGAAGATACGCAGTATTTT.